This T cell receptor (beta chain) originates from a study of PD-1 blockade in classical Hodgkin lymphoma. TCRdb's table, derived via immunoSEQ multiplex PCR, lists solely in-frame clones and lacks some. Of more than 40,000 clones listed, about nine tenths are singletons. Trimming cost V 9 bases and J 3 bases; bases outside gene matches: 8. CDR3 size: 14 residues. Germline lookup yields CDR1 SGDLS and CDR2 YYNGEE. No patient escaped relapse after autologous stem cell transplantation, and brentuximab vedotin exposure varied. This clonotype originated in a human donor with classical Hodgkin lymphoma. This sequence joins TRBV9 and TRBJ2-3; the match to TRBD2 covers 9 bases. The sequences come from peripheral blood mononuclear cells (PBMCs), collected at baseline. The CDR3 loop is CATSGTSSTDTQYF. As DNA, the CDR3 is TGTGCCACGTCCGGGACTAGCAGTACAGATACGCAGTATTTT.